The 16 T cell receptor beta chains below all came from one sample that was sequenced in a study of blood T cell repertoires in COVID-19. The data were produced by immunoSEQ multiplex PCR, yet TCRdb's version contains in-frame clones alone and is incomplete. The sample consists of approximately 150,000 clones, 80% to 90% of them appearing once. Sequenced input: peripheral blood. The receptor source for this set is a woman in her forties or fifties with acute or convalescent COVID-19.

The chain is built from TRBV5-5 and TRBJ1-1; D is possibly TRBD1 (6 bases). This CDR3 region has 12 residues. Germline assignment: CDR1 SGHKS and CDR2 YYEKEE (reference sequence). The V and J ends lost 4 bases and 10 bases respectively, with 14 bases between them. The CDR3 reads CASSRNREGAFF. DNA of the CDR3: TGTGCCAGCAGCCGGAACAGGGAGGGAGCTTTCTTT.

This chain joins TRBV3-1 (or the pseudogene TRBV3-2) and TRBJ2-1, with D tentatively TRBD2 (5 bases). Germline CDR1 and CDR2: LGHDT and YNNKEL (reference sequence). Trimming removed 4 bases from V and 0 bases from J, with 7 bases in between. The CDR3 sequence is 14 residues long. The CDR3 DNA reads TGTGCCAGCAGCCTAACTAGCTCCTACAATGAGCAGTTCTTC. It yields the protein CASSLTSSYNEQFF.

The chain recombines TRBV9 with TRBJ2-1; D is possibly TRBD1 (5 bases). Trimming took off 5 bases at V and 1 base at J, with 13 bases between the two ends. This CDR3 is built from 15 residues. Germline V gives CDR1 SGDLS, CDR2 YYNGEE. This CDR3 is CASSADRASYNEQFF. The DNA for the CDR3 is TGTGCCAGCAGTGCCGACAGAGCTTCCTACAATGAGCAGTTCTTC.

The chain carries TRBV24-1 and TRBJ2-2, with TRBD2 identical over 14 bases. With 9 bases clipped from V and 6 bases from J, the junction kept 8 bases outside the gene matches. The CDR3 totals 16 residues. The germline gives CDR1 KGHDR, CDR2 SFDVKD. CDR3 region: CATAPTSGGASGELFF. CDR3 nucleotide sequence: TGTGCCACCGCCCCGACTAGCGGGGGGGCGTCCGGGGAGCTGTTTTTT.

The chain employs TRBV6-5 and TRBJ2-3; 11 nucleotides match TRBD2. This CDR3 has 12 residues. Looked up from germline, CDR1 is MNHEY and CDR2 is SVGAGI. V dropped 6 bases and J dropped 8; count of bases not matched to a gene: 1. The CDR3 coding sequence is TGTGCCAGCAGCCTAGCGGGAGGTACGCAGTATTTT. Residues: CASSLAGGTQYF.

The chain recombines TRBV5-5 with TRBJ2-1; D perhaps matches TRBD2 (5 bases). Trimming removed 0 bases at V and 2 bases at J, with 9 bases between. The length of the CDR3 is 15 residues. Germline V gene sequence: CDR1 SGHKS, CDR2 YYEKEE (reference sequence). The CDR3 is CASSLGGSPYNEQFF. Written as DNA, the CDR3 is TGTGCCAGCAGCTTGGGAGGGTCTCCCTACAATGAGCAGTTCTTC.

CDR3 amino acids: CASSLRAGAYFEQYF. The CDR3 DNA reads TGTGCCAGCAGTTTACGGGCAGGGGCATATTTCGAGCAGTACTTC. The genes are TRBV27 and TRBJ2-7; possibly TRBD1 for D (6 bases). Trimming pared 2 bases from V and 6 bases from J, leaving 17 bases between. This CDR3 has 15 residues. In germline, CDR1 is MNHEY, CDR2 SMNVEV (reference sequence).

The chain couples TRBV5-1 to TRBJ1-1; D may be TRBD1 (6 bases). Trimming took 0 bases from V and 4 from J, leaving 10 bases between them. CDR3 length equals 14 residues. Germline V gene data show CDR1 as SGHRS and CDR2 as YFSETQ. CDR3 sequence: CASSLGGGSTEAFF. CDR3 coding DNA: TGCGCCAGCAGCTTGGGAGGGGGTAGCACTGAAGCTTTCTTT.

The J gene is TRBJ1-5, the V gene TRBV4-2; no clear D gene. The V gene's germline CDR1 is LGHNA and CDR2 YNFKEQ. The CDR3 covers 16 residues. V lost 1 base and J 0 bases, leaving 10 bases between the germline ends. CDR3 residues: CASSQGALYSNQPQHF. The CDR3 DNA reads TGTGCCAGCAGCCAAGGAGCCCTATATAGCAATCAGCCCCAGCATTTT.

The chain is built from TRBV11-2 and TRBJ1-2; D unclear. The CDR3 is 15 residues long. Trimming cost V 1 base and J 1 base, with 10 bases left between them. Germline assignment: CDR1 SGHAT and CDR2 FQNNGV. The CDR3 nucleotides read TGTGCCAGCAGCTTAGCGGCGGGATTTAACTATGGCTACACCTTC. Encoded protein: CASSLAAGFNYGYTF.

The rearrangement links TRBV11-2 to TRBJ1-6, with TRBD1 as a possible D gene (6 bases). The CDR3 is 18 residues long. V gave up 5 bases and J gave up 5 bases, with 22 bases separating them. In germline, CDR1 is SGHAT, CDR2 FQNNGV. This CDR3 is CASSPDPMTGAHNSPLHF. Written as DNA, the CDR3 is TGTGCCAGCAGCCCGGACCCTATGACAGGAGCCCATAATTCACCCCTCCACTTT.

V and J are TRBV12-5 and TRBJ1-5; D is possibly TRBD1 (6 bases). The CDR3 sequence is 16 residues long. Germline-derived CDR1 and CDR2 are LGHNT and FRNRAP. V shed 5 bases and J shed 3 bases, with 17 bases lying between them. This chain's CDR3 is CASGRPRQAINQPQHF. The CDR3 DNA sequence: TGTGCTAGTGGTCGACCACGACAGGCTATCAATCAGCCCCAGCATTTT.

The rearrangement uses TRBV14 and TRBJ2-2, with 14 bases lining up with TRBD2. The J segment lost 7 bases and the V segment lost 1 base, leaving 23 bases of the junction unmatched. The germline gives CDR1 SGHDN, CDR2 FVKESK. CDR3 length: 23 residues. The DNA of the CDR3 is TGTGCCAGCAGCCAAGCCCCCAGGATAGGACTAGCGGGAGGAGTACCCTTGTACGGGGAGCTGTTTTTT. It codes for CASSQAPRIGLAGGVPLYGELFF.

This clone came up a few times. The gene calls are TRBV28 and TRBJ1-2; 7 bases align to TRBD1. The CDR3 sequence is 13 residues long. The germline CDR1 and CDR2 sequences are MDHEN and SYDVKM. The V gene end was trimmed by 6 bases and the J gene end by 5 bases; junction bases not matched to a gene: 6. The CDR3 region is CASSLGTDYGYTF. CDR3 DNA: TGTGCCAGCAGCCTAGGGACAGATTATGGCTACACCTTC.

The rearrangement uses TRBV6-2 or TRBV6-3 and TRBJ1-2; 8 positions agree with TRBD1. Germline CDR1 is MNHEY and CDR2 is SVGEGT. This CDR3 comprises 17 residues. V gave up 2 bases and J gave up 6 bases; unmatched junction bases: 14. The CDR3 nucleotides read TGTGCCAGCAGTTACCCCGTCCCGGACAGGGTCTGGGATGGCTACACCTTC. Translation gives CASSYPVPDRVWDGYTF.

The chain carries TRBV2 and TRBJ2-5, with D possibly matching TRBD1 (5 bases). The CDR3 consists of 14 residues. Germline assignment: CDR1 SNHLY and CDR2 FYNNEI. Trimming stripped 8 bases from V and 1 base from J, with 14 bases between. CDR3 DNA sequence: TGTGCCAGCGGCCAGGTGGGGCCCCAAGAGACCCAGTACTTC. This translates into CASGQVGPQETQYF.